These 24 T cell receptor beta chains were all obtained from the same sample, sequenced in a study of graft-versus-host responses after intestinal transplantation. The data were produced by immunoSEQ multiplex PCR, yet TCRdb's version contains in-frame clones alone and is incomplete. This sample yields roughly 50,000 clones, of which around 90% are seen a single time; about 6% belongs to the top ten. The source material was PBMCs, sampled roughly 95 weeks after intestinal transplant. The receptors derive from a human patient who received an intestinal transplant, so some T cells may come from the graft donor.

This CDR3 reads CASSEEGTSGGPTDTQYF. The CDR3 DNA is TGTGCCAGCAGTGAAGAAGGGACTAGCGGGGGGCCCACAGATACGCAGTATTTT. This chain links TRBV6-1 with TRBJ2-3; 15 positions match TRBD2. CDR1 and CDR2 from the germline V gene are MNHNS and SASEGT. There are 18 residues in the CDR3. Trimming removed 1 base from V and 2 bases from J; junction bases left unmatched: 4.

This chain links TRBV7-3 with TRBJ2-6; no firm D call. Trimming removed 8 bases at V and 0 bases at J, with 11 bases between. The CDR3 has 15 residues. CDR1 SGHTA and CDR2 FQGTGA come from the germline V gene. The CDR3 loop reads CASAVGFSGANVLTF. The DNA for the CDR3 is TGTGCCAGCGCCGTGGGTTTCTCTGGGGCCAACGTCCTGACTTTC.

V usage is TRBV6-6 and J usage is TRBJ1-5; D gene uncertain. V shed 0 bases and J shed 1 base, with 10 bases lying between them. This CDR3 has 16 amino acids. Germline V CDR1 and CDR2: MNHNY, SVGAGI (reference sequence). For the CDR3, the DNA is TGTGCCAGCAGTTACTCGGTGCGTTCGAGCAATCAGCCCCAGCATTTT. Translated: CASSYSVRSSNQPQHF.

J is TRBJ2-3 and V is TRBV30; D may correspond to TRBD1 or TRBD2 (6 bases each). Looked up from germline, CDR1 is GTSNPN and CDR2 is SVGIG (reference sequence). The CDR3 loop spans 14 amino acids. The V and J ends lost 0 bases and 5 bases respectively, with 12 bases between them. The CDR3 bases are TGTGCCTGGAGTGTTCGGGGGCGGGGAGATACGCAGTATTTT. Translated: CAWSVRGRGDTQYF.

This chain joins TRBV5-1 and TRBJ2-3; no firm D call. Per the germline V gene, CDR1 is SGHRS and CDR2 is YFSETQ. The CDR3 length is 15 residues. V lost 0 bases and J 0 bases, leaving 8 bases between the germline ends. This CDR3 is CASSLDWGSTDTQYF. CDR3 nucleotide sequence: TGCGCCAGCAGCTTGGATTGGGGTAGCACAGATACGCAGTATTTT.

The genes are TRBV5-4 and TRBJ1-2, with TRBD1 matching 9 bases. Trimming removed 5 bases from V and 6 bases from J; junction bases left unmatched: 5. Germline CDR1 is SGHNT and CDR2 is YYREEE (reference sequence). This CDR3 is built from 13 residues. In DNA form, the CDR3 reads TGTGCCAGCAGAACAGGGGGCCCTAATGGCTACACCTTC. Residues: CASRTGGPNGYTF.

This chain joins TRBV6-5 and TRBJ2-3; TRBD2 matches at 9 bases. Germline assignment: CDR1 MNHEY and CDR2 SVGAGI. This CDR3 has 15 amino acids. The junction had 4 bases not matched to a gene; V was cut back by 0 bases and J by 6 bases. The CDR3 DNA sequence: TGTGCCAGCAGTTACTCGTTAACTAGCGGGGATACGCAGTATTTT. This gives the protein CASSYSLTSGDTQYF.

The rearrangement joins TRBV6-5 to TRBJ2-7, with D unresolved. The CDR3 covers 14 residues. Germline lookup yields CDR1 MNHEY and CDR2 SVGAGI. With 2 bases removed from V and 3 bases from J, the gap between germline ends came to 11 bases. The CDR3 region has the DNA TGTGCCAGCAGTTACCAATACGGCAGCTACGAGCAGTACTTC. Translation gives CASSYQYGSYEQYF.

The chain employs TRBV11-2 and TRBJ2-2; D call uncertain. V gave up 1 base and J gave up 5 bases, with 14 bases separating them. CDR1 is SGHAT, CDR2 FQNNGV, per germline. This CDR3 comprises 16 residues. The CDR3 loop reads CASSLVSRARTGELFF. The CDR3 region has the DNA TGTGCCAGCAGCTTAGTTTCCCGGGCGCGTACCGGGGAGCTGTTTTTT.

This sequence joins TRBV5-5 and TRBJ2-5, with 10 bases that match TRBD2. The CDR3 has 17 amino acids. CDR1 and CDR2 from the germline V gene are SGHKS and YYEKEE (reference sequence). Trimming at V came to 1 base and at J to 7 bases, leaving 13 bases not matched to a gene. Here the CDR3 reads CASSLLLAGARWGTQYF. The CDR3, as DNA: TGTGCCAGCAGCTTGCTGCTAGCGGGGGCCCGGTGGGGGACCCAGTACTTC.

This clone was recorded only once. The rearrangement links TRBV5-6 to TRBJ1-2; no firm D call. The CDR3 is made up of 16 amino acids. Germline CDR1 SGHDT, CDR2 YYEEEE. V was trimmed by 0 bases and J by 2 bases, leaving 14 bases between them. The CDR3, as DNA: TGTGCCAGCAGCTTGGCCGGAATCAGAATCAACTATGGCTACACCTTC. Protein sequence: CASSLAGIRINYGYTF.

The chain recombines TRBV4-1 with TRBJ1-6, with 8 bases matching TRBD1. This CDR3 is 16 amino acids long. V was pared by 2 bases and J by 10 bases, with 10 bases of the junction left unmatched. Germline CDR1 reads MGHRA; CDR2 reads YSYEKL. CDR3 nucleotides: TGCGCCAGCAGCCAATCCGGGACAGGCCGATTCTCACCCCTCCACTTT. Translating gives CASSQSGTGRFSPLHF.

The gene calls are TRBV4-1 and TRBJ1-2, with a tentative D call TRBD1 (6 bases). V lost 3 bases and J lost 8, with 13 bases in between. There are 13 residues in the CDR3. CDR1 and CDR2 (germline): MGHRA, YSYEKL. This CDR3 reads CASSQDRSRGYTF. The CDR3 DNA reads as TGCGCCAGCAGCCAGGACAGAAGCCGGGGCTACACCTTC.

The chain recombines TRBV6-1 with TRBJ2-7, with D possibly matching TRBD1 (7 bases). Germline CDR1 is MNHNS and CDR2 is SASEGT. The V end lost 7 bases, the J end lost 2 bases, and 15 bases lay between the germline ends. The CDR3 runs 14 residues. Here the CDR3 DNA reads TGTGCCAGCACATCGGGGGACAGCACCTACGAGCAGTACTTC. It encodes CASTSGDSTYEQYF.

CDR3 amino acids: CASSPGIEKLFF. The CDR3 DNA reads as TGTGCCAGCAGCCCGGGTATTGAAAAACTGTTTTTT. V is TRBV7-9 and J is TRBJ1-4; D uncertain. Deletions cut 5 bases from V and 7 bases from J, with 8 bases between. Germline lookup yields CDR1 SEHNR and CDR2 FQNEAQ (reference sequence). This CDR3 has 12 amino acids. Looking up the rest from reference TRBV7-9 and TRBJ1-4 gives the full variable domain: DTGVSQNPRHKITKRGQNVTFRCDPISEHNRLYWYRQTLGQGPEFLTYFQNEAQLEKSRLLSDRFSAERPKGSFSTLEIQRTEQGDSAMYLCASSPGIEKLFFGSGTQLSVL.

The genes are TRBV4-1 and TRBJ2-7, with 11 nucleotides matching TRBD2. Germline trimming cut 4 bases from V and 3 bases from J; bases unmatched to any gene: 5. The CDR3 has 15 amino acids. The germline gives CDR1 MGHRA, CDR2 YSYEKL. The CDR3: CASSPRLAGFYEQYF. In DNA form, the CDR3 reads TGCGCCAGCAGCCCCAGACTAGCGGGGTTCTACGAGCAGTACTTC.

The chain has TRBV19 and TRBJ1-6, with D possibly TRBD1 on 5 matching bases. V gave up 5 bases and J gave up 9 bases, with 14 bases separating them. This CDR3 spans 14 amino acids. CDR1 is LNHDA and CDR2 is SQIVND in the germline V gene (reference sequence). CDR3 DNA sequence: TGTGCCAGTAGTGGCACGGGGGTGGGTTCACCCCTCCACTTT. Translating it yields CASSGTGVGSPLHF.

The chain is built from TRBV7-9 and TRBJ2-1; D is perhaps TRBD1 (5 bases). There are 14 residues in the CDR3. V shed 3 bases and J shed 3 bases, with 9 bases lying between them. From germline, CDR1 is SEHNR and CDR2 FQNEAQ (reference sequence). The CDR3: CASSFGRDYNEQFF. Here the CDR3 DNA reads TGTGCCAGCAGCTTTGGCAGGGACTACAATGAGCAGTTCTTC.

V usage is TRBV10-3 and J usage is TRBJ2-7, with 8 bases fitting TRBD1. The ends lost 0 bases at V and 2 bases at J; junction bases unmatched: 9. CDR1 ENHRY and CDR2 SYGVKD come from the germline V gene. This CDR3 has 17 residues. In nucleotides, the CDR3 is TGTGCCATCAGTGAGTCCGTCGGACAGGGCAATCCCTACGAGCAGTACTTC. As protein: CAISESVGQGNPYEQYF.

The chain recombines TRBV7-5 with TRBJ1-5. TRBV7-5 is listed as a pseudogene. The CDR3 has 15 residues. Written as DNA, the CDR3 is TGTGTCAGAAGCTTATTAGGGCACCCCTATCAGCCCCAGCATTTT. This gives the protein CVRSLLGHPYQPQHF.

The rearrangement links TRBV30 to TRBJ1-1, with D unresolved. Per germline, CDR1 GTSNPN and CDR2 SVGIG (reference sequence). The ends were cut back, 5 bases at V and 0 bases at J, with 13 bases in the middle. The CDR3 consists of 14 residues. CDR3 DNA: TGTGCCTGGGAGGACGGGTTCATGAACACTGAAGCTTTCTTT. Translated, it gives CAWEDGFMNTEAFF.

The chain links TRBV4-2 to TRBJ2-1, with D possibly matching TRBD2 (5 bases). CDR1 is LGHNA, CDR2 YNFKEQ, per germline. Trimming took 0 bases from V and 10 from J, leaving 19 bases between them. This CDR3 has 16 amino acids. The CDR3: CASSQEVTSGVYEQFF. Written as DNA, the CDR3 is TGTGCCAGCAGCCAAGAGGTTACTAGTGGGGTCTACGAGCAGTTCTTC.

The chain uses TRBV18 and TRBJ1-1, with 8 bases that match TRBD1. Germline trimming cut 5 bases from V and 11 bases from J; bases unmatched to any gene: 10. The germline V gene encodes CDR1 KGHSH and CDR2 LQKENI. This CDR3 is 13 amino acids long. The CDR3: CASSSRLTGDAFF. For the CDR3, the DNA is TGTGCCAGCTCAAGTAGGCTGACAGGGGATGCTTTCTTT.

V and J are TRBV27 and TRBJ1-2; D is uncertain. This CDR3 has 15 residues. Between the trimmed V and J ends, which lost 6 bases and 2 bases, there was a span of 16 bases. Germline CDR1 is MNHEY and CDR2 is SMNVEV (reference sequence). The DNA of the CDR3 is TGTGCCAGCAGACCAACACCCCTGGGAAACTATGGCTACACCTTC. Its translation: CASRPTPLGNYGYTF.